This T cell receptor (beta chain) originates from a study of OX40 agonist ivuxolimab in advanced cancers. Study background: Prior anti-PD-1, anti-PD-L1 or anti-CTLA-4 therapy was allowed; 40% to 50% had some. Whole-study findings and limits: The average count of expanded clones was higher among CD8+ T cells than among CD4+.

Details on this clone: Its antigen remains unidentified.

Assay: immunoSEQ multiplex PCR; the TCRdb copy retains only in-frame clones and omits some. The data hold about 67,000 clones, with around 86% observed a single time. Source: CD4+ or CD8+ T cells sorted from blood, taken in a trial of the OX40 agonist ivuxolimab. The origin of this receptor is an adult with an advanced solid tumor such as melanoma, head and neck, liver or kidney cancer.

The CDR3 loop is CASRPGGTNEKLFF. CDR3 nucleotides: TGTGCCAGCAGACCGGGGGGGACTAATGAAAAACTGTTTTTT. The chain couples TRBV6-6 to TRBJ1-4; perhaps TRBD1 as D (5 bases). The CDR3 is made up of 14 amino acids. CDR1 and CDR2 (germline): MNHNY, SVGAGI (reference sequence). The V and J ends lost 6 bases and 2 bases respectively, with 10 bases between them.